Each of the 14 T cell receptor beta chains below was sequenced from the same sample in a study of shared clonotypes between healthy human individuals. The data were produced by immunoSEQ multiplex PCR, yet TCRdb's version contains in-frame clones alone and is incomplete. The sample includes some 630,000 clones, around 96% seen only once; the top ten take less than 0.12%. CD45RO-negative, CCR7-positively selected cells formed the naive CD8 fraction, excluding terminally differentiated effector memory CD45RA+ cells. The specimen was naive CD8+ T cells sorted from blood. Receptors originate from a woman younger than 45 in good health.

This clone was seen only once. V is TRBV5-6 and J is TRBJ1-2; D not resolved. V was pared by 0 bases and J by 7 bases, with 13 bases between. The germline V gene encodes CDR1 SGHDT and CDR2 YYEEEE. This CDR3 is 14 amino acids long. The CDR3: CASSLAQALGGYTF. DNA for the CDR3: TGTGCCAGCAGCTTGGCTCAGGCTCTCGGTGGCTACACCTTC. The full variable domain, rest sourced from reference TRBV5-6 and TRBJ1-2, is DAGVTQSPTHLIKTRGQQVTLRCSPKSGHDTVSWYQQALGQGPQFIFQYYEEEERQRGNFPDRFSGHQFPNYSSELNVNALLLGDSALYLCASSLAQALGGYTFGSGTRLTVV.

The chain links TRBV2 to TRBJ1-2, with TRBD1 matching 10 bases. V trimming: 6 bases; J trimming: 5 bases; junction bases outside the gene matches: 6. CDR1 is SNHLY and CDR2 is FYNNEI in the germline V gene. There are 14 residues in the CDR3. The CDR3 reads CASSGQGVFYGYTF. The CDR3 bases are TGTGCCAGCAGCGGACAGGGGGTCTTTTATGGCTACACCTTC.

The rearrangement links TRBV2 to TRBJ2-7; no definite D call. Germline lookup yields CDR1 SNHLY and CDR2 FYNNEI. The CDR3 has 13 residues. The ends were cut back, 7 bases at V and 6 bases at J, with 16 bases in the middle. As DNA, the CDR3 is TGTGCCAGCAAGGGCGACTTTGAATCCGAGCAGTACTTC. Its protein is CASKGDFESEQYF.

This chain connects TRBV29-1 to TRBJ2-7, with TRBD2 identical over 8 bases. Germline loops: CDR1 SQVTM, CDR2 ANQGSEA. The CDR3 contains 13 residues. With V trimmed by 7 bases and J by 4 bases, 9 bases remained unmatched. CDR3 coding DNA: TGCAGCGGTTCGGCGGGAGGTGGGTACGAGCAGTACTTC. It specifies CSGSAGGGYEQYF.

The chain is built from TRBV9 and TRBJ2-7, with D possibly being TRBD2 (6 bases). Trimming took 0 bases from V and 3 from J, leaving 13 bases between them. The CDR3 totals 15 residues. CDR1 is SGDLS, CDR2 YYNGEE, per germline. The CDR3 DNA sequence: TGTGCCAGCAGCGTAGGTTGGAGCGGGCTCTACGAGCAGTACTTC. Its protein product is CASSVGWSGLYEQYF.

V gene TRBV27 combines with J gene TRBJ2-5; D remains ambiguous. The last part of the DNA fits TRBJ2-7 better; the J call may be wrong. The CDR3 runs to 12 residues. Germline loops: CDR1 MNHEY, CDR2 SMNVEV (reference sequence). The CDR3 DNA reads TGTGCCAGCAGTTCAAATTCCTACGAGCAGTACTTC. Protein: CASSSNSYEQYF.

The rearrangement links TRBV19 to TRBJ2-7; D not certain. With 0 bases removed from V and 7 bases from J, the gap between germline ends came to 10 bases. Germline CDR1 LNHDA, CDR2 SQIVND (reference sequence). The CDR3 totals 13 residues. The CDR3 spells CASSIDLGAEQYF. The CDR3 coding sequence is TGTGCCAGTAGTATAGATCTCGGAGCGGAGCAGTACTTC.

This chain joins TRBV28 and TRBJ2-2; D is uncertain. V lost 3 bases and J lost 4, with 9 bases in between. CDR1 MDHEN and CDR2 SYDVKM come from the germline V gene. This CDR3 region has 14 residues. The CDR3 loop is CASSFGAFTGELFF. In nucleotides, the CDR3 is TGTGCCAGCAGTTTTGGAGCGTTCACCGGGGAGCTGTTTTTT.

The CDR3 protein is CASSVLLSTDTQYF. The CDR3 region has the DNA TGTGCCAGCAGCGTACTCCTGTCCACAGATACGCAGTATTTT. V usage is TRBV9 and J usage is TRBJ2-3; unclear D gene. Trimming took 1 base from V and 2 from J, leaving 8 bases between them. Germline lookup yields CDR1 SGDLS and CDR2 YYNGEE. This CDR3 region has 14 residues.

The J gene is TRBJ1-1, the V gene TRBV16; D gene ambiguous. This CDR3 contains 13 residues. Germline V lookup: CDR1 KGHSY, CDR2 FQNENV. The germline V and J ends were trimmed by 3 bases and 1 base, with 6 bases remaining between them. In DNA, the CDR3 is TGTGCCAGCAGCCATTCTCGGAACACTGAAGCTTTCTTT. This sequence encodes CASSHSRNTEAFF.

This sequence joins TRBV28 and TRBJ2-7; the match to TRBD2 covers 10 bases. The V and J ends lost 1 base and 6 bases, in that order; junction bases with no gene match: 9. CDR3 length: 16 residues. Per germline, CDR1 MDHEN and CDR2 SYDVKM. The CDR3 DNA is TGTGCCAGCAGTTTATTCTCCCTAGCGGGAGTAGGCGAGCAGTACTTC. As protein: CASSLFSLAGVGEQYF.

The chain uses TRBV25-1 and TRBJ2-7, with D maybe TRBD2 (6 bases). Trimming took 3 bases from V and 9 from J, leaving 12 bases between them. The germline V gene encodes CDR1 MGHDK and CDR2 SYGVNS. The CDR3 runs 12 residues. CDR3 in DNA: TGTGCCAGCAGTGAGACCGGGACTGGGCAGTACTTC. Its protein is CASSETGTGQYF.

This chain links TRBV5-1 with TRBJ2-7, with TRBD2 matching over 8 bases. V dropped 4 bases and J dropped 3; count of bases not matched to a gene: 12. The CDR3 has 16 amino acids. CDR1 is SGHRS, CDR2 YFSETQ, per germline. CDR3 DNA: TGCGCCAGCAGCCCTTGGTTGGGAGCGGGAGTCTACGAGCAGTACTTC. Its protein is CASSPWLGAGVYEQYF.

The J gene is TRBJ1-1, the V gene TRBV4-1; no firm D call. Germline V gene sequence: CDR1 MGHRA, CDR2 YSYEKL. Trimming took off 2 bases at V and 8 bases at J, with 6 bases between the two ends. The CDR3 loop spans 11 amino acids. CDR3 coding DNA: TGCGCCAGCAGCCAATTAGGGGAAGCTTTCTTT. Its protein is CASSQLGEAFF.